A selection of T cell receptor beta chains follows, all from one sample in a study of cytomegalovirus exposure and HLA in healthy donors. Assay used: immunoSEQ multiplex PCR; TCRdb lists only in-frame clones, some missing. The sample carries about 210,000 clones, 65% to 85% recorded once. The sample was PBMCs. The receptor set was obtained from a middle-aged man in good health and CMV-seropositive. CDR3s include the opening cysteine and the closing phenylalanine or tryptophan. Fields, in order: V gene, CDR3 protein.

>TRBV10-3
CAISLGEDTEAFF
>TRBV7-9
CASSLGRSSGETQYF
>TRBV12-5
CASGLATPGQQNTEAFF
>TRBV7-9
CASSSTGLANAWNEQFF
>TRBV6-1
CASSEGLRMFQDTQYF
>TRBV18
CASSPRDRQETQYF
>TRBV9
CASSGGRAGVVEQYF
>TRBV6-5
CASSYRAGSETQYF
>TRBV9
CASSIGLAESSYNEQFF
>TRBV9
CASSVEAGDGDTQYF
>TRBV4-1
CASSEEGGAGGNYGYTF
>TRBV9
CASSVEVGRGRAFF
>TRBV6-5
CASTTGTSSGYTF
>TRBV29-1
CSATTGRDTEAFF
>TRBV5-1
CASSLDKGPQETQYF
>TRBV20-1
CGTSRPGEQYF
>TRBV11-2
CASSAVLAGGPAQVYEQYF
>TRBV5-4
CASSVAAGVNTEAFF
>TRBV27
CASSSLSGSFFEQYF
>TRBV5-1
CASSLANSSGRVYEQFF
>TRBV28
CASSLGQFYGYTF
>TRBV7-9
CASRLAGGGEQYF
>TRBV10-3
CAISETSATDTQYF
>TRBV27
CASYGGKNTDTQYF
>TRBV7-2
CASSLPTSGSYEQYF
>TRBV27
CASSWGIGGRYNEQFF
>TRBV6-1
CASSERRGWNQPQHF
>TRBV7-3
CASSQGHGSYEQYF
>TRBV5-1
CASSLAGAGTGELFF
>TRBV5-4
CASSLPGAYGYTF
>TRBV7-9
CASSPPNRDQNYGYTF
>TRBV28
CASSLRQIYEAFF
>TRBV2
CASSEALASAGELFF
>TRBV6-5
CASSYSGGREAFF
>TRBV5-1
CASSPPTGNNEKLFF
>TRBV9
CASSVGTSGTQGGELFF
>TRBV5-5
CASSLVSGSNNEQFF
>TRBV5-1
CASSLDGWNTEAFF
>TRBV9
CASSERTSGREETQYF
>TRBV5-1
CASSLGGSDEQYF
>TRBV18
CASSPGTSNEKLFF
>TRBV2
CASVGGRVAGGGEQFF
>TRBV6-1
CAAGTIIPTDTQYF
>TRBV27
CASSLGRGRINQPQHF